One sample yielded the 28 T cell receptor beta chains listed below, sequenced in a study of blood T cell repertoires in COVID-19. Only in-frame clones appear in the TCRdb table, and some are missing; sequencing was by immunoSEQ multiplex PCR. This sample carries 230,000 or so clones, 70% to 85% of them seen once, and the ten largest clones take 1.4%. The sequencing input was peripheral blood. These receptors were obtained from a woman in her 40s who had recovered from COVID-19.

The chain recombines TRBV23-1 with TRBJ1-4; D is possibly TRBD1 (5 bases). TRBV23-1 is labeled an ORF, and its function is uncertain. The CDR3 runs 16 residues. Trimming stripped 0 bases from V and 7 bases from J, with 15 bases between. The CDR3: CASSQSFRQDTEKLFF. The CDR3 DNA reads as TGCGCCAGCAGTCAATCCTTCCGCCAGGACACTGAAAAACTGTTTTTT.

The J gene is TRBJ2-5, the V gene TRBV7-2; D is uncertain. This CDR3 region has 14 residues. Looked up from germline, CDR1 is SGHTA and CDR2 is FQGNSA. Between the trimmed V and J ends, which lost 1 base and 4 bases, there was a span of 10 bases. The CDR3 DNA follows: TGTGCCAGCAGCTTAGGAGGTCTCCCAGAGACCCAGTACTTC. Translation: CASSLGGLPETQYF.

This chain links TRBV5-1 with TRBJ1-2; TRBD1 agrees at 7 bases. The CDR3 extends over 15 amino acids. Germline V gene lookup returns CDR1 SGHRS and CDR2 YFSETQ. V was clipped by 4 bases and J by 5 bases; unmatched bases: 11. The CDR3 region is CASSQGTDQGYGYTF. The CDR3 nucleotides read TGCGCCAGCAGCCAAGGGACAGATCAGGGGTATGGCTACACCTTC. The full variable domain, its missing parts supplied by reference TRBV5-1 and TRBJ1-2, is KAGVTQTPRYLIKTRGQQVTLSCSPISGHRSVSWYQQTPGQGLQFLFEYFSETQRNKGNFPGRFSGRQFSNSRSEMNVSTLELGDSALYLCASSQGTDQGYGYTFGSGTRLTVV.

This sequence joins TRBV6-2 or TRBV6-3 and TRBJ2-2; 7 nucleotides line up with TRBD1. The CDR3 sequence is 15 residues long. Germline-derived CDR1 and CDR2 are MNHEY and SVGEGT. J lost 4 bases, V lost 5 bases, and 7 bases had no gene match. The CDR3 DNA reads TGTGCCAGCAGTCACCGGGACAGCAGCACCGGGGAGCTGTTTTTT. Protein product: CASSHRDSSTGELFF.

The chain joins TRBV19 to TRBJ2-7; 10 nucleotides align to TRBD1. V was clipped by 4 bases and J by 7 bases; unmatched bases: 10. The CDR3 is 15 amino acids. Germline lookup yields CDR1 LNHDA and CDR2 SQIVND (reference sequence). CDR3 region: CASSTRDRGSREQYF. The CDR3, as DNA: TGTGCCAGTAGTACCCGGGACAGGGGATCTCGGGAGCAGTACTTC.

The V gene is TRBV3-1 (or the pseudogene TRBV3-2), the J gene TRBJ1-2, with D possibly matching TRBD1 (5 bases). CDR3 length equals 11 residues. The germline gives CDR1 LGHDT, CDR2 YNNKEL (reference sequence). Trimming pared 6 bases from V and 8 bases from J, leaving 10 bases between. CDR3 sequence reads: CASRQGEGYTF. In DNA form, the CDR3 reads TGTGCCAGCAGGCAGGGTGAAGGCTACACCTTC.

This chain joins TRBV4-1 and TRBJ2-5; 14 nucleotides line up with TRBD2. There are 19 residues in the CDR3. CDR1 is MGHRA and CDR2 is YSYEKL in the germline V gene. V shed 3 bases and J 2 bases; nucleotides not matched to a gene: 11. Here the CDR3 reads CASSQPMGLAGVGQETQYF. CDR3 in DNA: TGCGCCAGCAGCCAGCCTATGGGACTAGCGGGGGTCGGGCAAGAGACCCAGTACTTC.

The chain joins TRBV19 to TRBJ1-5; D is possibly TRBD1 (6 bases). V was shortened by 3 bases and J by 5 bases, with 14 bases between the two germline ends. The germline V gene encodes CDR1 LNHDA and CDR2 SQIVND (reference sequence). The CDR3 is 15 residues long. The CDR3 sequence: CASSMTSGVDQPQHF. The DNA for the CDR3 is TGTGCCAGTAGTATGACCTCAGGGGTAGATCAGCCCCAGCATTTT.

V and J are TRBV28 and TRBJ1-3; 7 bases are shared with TRBD1. Trimming at V came to 1 base and at J to 0 bases, leaving 6 bases not matched to a gene. The germline CDR1 and CDR2 sequences are MDHEN and SYDVKM. This CDR3 region has 17 residues. The CDR3 nucleotides read TGTGCCAGCAGTTTATTCGGGACAGCTTACTCTGGAAACACCATATATTTT. Encoded protein: CASSLFGTAYSGNTIYF.

The chain links TRBV2 to TRBJ1-5, with 7 bases matching TRBD1. V shed 6 bases, J shed 0 bases, and the junction held 5 bases outside the gene matches. The CDR3 extends over 15 amino acids. The V gene's germline CDR1 is SNHLY and CDR2 FYNNEI. The CDR3 region is CASRRGPNSNQPQHF. DNA for the CDR3: TGTGCCAGCAGAAGGGGGCCGAATAGCAATCAGCCCCAGCATTTT.

V and J are TRBV9 and TRBJ2-2; 8 nucleotides match TRBD1. Germline V gene lookup returns CDR1 SGDLS and CDR2 YYNGEE. V gave up 4 bases and J gave up 7 bases; unmatched junction bases: 21. The CDR3 spans 19 residues. CDR3: CASSNQGQAAGGRVGELFF. The CDR3 bases are TGTGCCAGCAGCAATCAGGGACAGGCGGCCGGGGGCCGTGTCGGGGAGCTGTTTTTT.

The rearrangement links TRBV5-1 to TRBJ2-3, with TRBD1 as a possible D gene (6 bases). From germline, CDR1 is SGHRS and CDR2 YFSETQ. Trimming removed 0 bases from V and 2 bases from J, with 10 bases in between. This CDR3 region has 15 residues. Written as DNA, the CDR3 is TGCGCCAGCAGCTTGGGCGACAGGATCACAGATACGCAGTATTTT. As protein: CASSLGDRITDTQYF.

A few counts support this clone. The V and J genes are TRBV5-1 and TRBJ2-2; unclear D gene. Germline loops: CDR1 SGHRS, CDR2 YFSETQ. V was pared by 0 bases and J by 1 base, with 13 bases between. The CDR3 has 17 amino acids. CDR3 loop: CASSLAFSTVNTGELFF. The CDR3 DNA sequence: TGCGCCAGCAGCTTGGCCTTTTCTACAGTGAACACCGGGGAGCTGTTTTTT.

The chain links TRBV7-2 to TRBJ2-3; perhaps TRBD2 as D (5 bases). The germline V and J ends were trimmed by 5 bases and 12 bases, with 15 bases remaining between them. The CDR3 extends over 12 amino acids. Germline lookup yields CDR1 SGHTA and CDR2 FQGNSA. The CDR3 nucleotides are TGTGCCAGCAGCCAAACTAGTAGGCTACAGTATTTT. Translated: CASSQTSRLQYF.

V usage is TRBV24-1 and J usage is TRBJ1-5, with D perhaps TRBD1 (6 bases). With 3 bases removed from V and 1 base from J, the gap between germline ends came to 15 bases. The germline gives CDR1 KGHDR, CDR2 SFDVKD. This CDR3 spans 17 amino acids. The CDR3 sequence is CATSDDTGIPSNQPQHF. CDR3 in DNA: TGTGCCACCAGTGATGACACAGGGATACCAAGCAATCAGCCCCAGCATTTT.

V gene TRBV14 combines with J gene TRBJ1-5; D gene uncertain. Germline V gene sequence: CDR1 SGHDN, CDR2 FVKESK. V lost 4 bases to trimming and J lost 5 bases, with 9 bases between them. CDR3 size: 13 residues. For the CDR3, the DNA is TGTGCCAGCAGCCGAGACATTCATCAGCCCCAGCATTTT. This sequence encodes CASSRDIHQPQHF.

V gene TRBV5-6 combines with J gene TRBJ2-2, with 11 bases matching TRBD1. The CDR3 is 18 residues long. J was trimmed by 4 bases and V by 0 bases; bases with no gene match: 8. Germline V gives CDR1 SGHDT, CDR2 YYEEEE. CDR3 in amino acids: CASSLVTDRGQGTGELFF. CDR3 DNA: TGTGCCAGCAGCTTGGTTACGGACAGGGGGCAAGGCACCGGGGAGCTGTTTTTT.

This clone was recorded only once. The chain combines TRBV28 with TRBJ1-4; no reliable D call. Trimming removed 6 bases from V and 8 bases from J, with 16 bases in between. The CDR3 length is 14 residues. The germline V gene encodes CDR1 MDHEN and CDR2 SYDVKM. CDR3 DNA: TGTGCCAGCAGCGCAGGATCTCCTGAGGAAAAACTGTTTTTT. Its protein product is CASSAGSPEEKLFF.

This clone has only a few counts. The chain has TRBV2 and TRBJ2-2; a possible D gene is TRBD2 (6 bases). Trimming removed 3 bases at V and 7 bases at J, with 12 bases between. Germline V gene data show CDR1 as SNHLY and CDR2 as FYNNEI. This CDR3 has 14 amino acids. As DNA, the CDR3 is TGTGCCAGCAGTGACGGGAGTGGGATCGGGGAGCTGTTTTTT. Protein: CASSDGSGIGELFF.

This chain links TRBV3-1 (or the pseudogene TRBV3-2) with TRBJ2-7; 8 bases are a match to TRBD2. Germline V gene lookup returns CDR1 LGHDT and CDR2 YNNKEL (reference sequence). With 2 bases clipped from V and 0 bases from J, the junction kept 3 bases outside the gene matches. This CDR3 region has 15 residues. Here the CDR3 reads CASSQSGGRSYEQYF. The CDR3 nucleotides read TGTGCCAGCAGCCAAAGCGGGGGCCGCTCCTACGAGCAGTACTTC.

V gene TRBV5-6 combines with J gene TRBJ1-1; 7 nucleotides align to TRBD1. CDR1 and CDR2 from the germline V gene are SGHDT and YYEEEE. The CDR3 runs to 15 residues. With V trimmed by 3 bases and J by 2 bases, 7 bases remained unmatched. The CDR3 DNA sequence: TGTGCCAGCAGCTGGACAGGAGGGGCAAACACTGAAGCTTTCTTT. Its protein is CASSWTGGANTEAFF.

This chain connects TRBV6-6 to TRBJ1-1, with TRBD1 as a possible D gene (6 bases). CDR1 is MNHNY, CDR2 SVGAGI, per germline (reference sequence). The ends were cut back, 5 bases at V and 1 base at J, with 14 bases in the middle. The CDR3 is 15 residues long. In nucleotides, the CDR3 is TGTGCCAGCAGTCGAACAGGGCGCGAGAACACTGAAGCTTTCTTT. Its translation: CASSRTGRENTEAFF.

The V and J genes are TRBV5-1 and TRBJ2-2; the match to TRBD1 covers 8 bases. The CDR3 is 15 amino acids. V gave up 4 bases and J gave up 4 bases; unmatched junction bases: 6. CDR1 is SGHRS, CDR2 YFSETQ, per germline. The CDR3 DNA sequence: TGCGCCAGCAGCAGAGGACAGGGAGTCACCGGGGAGCTGTTTTTT. It translates to CASSRGQGVTGELFF. The full variable domain, in which reference TRBV5-1 and TRBJ2-2 provide the parts outside the CDR3, is KAGVTQTPRYLIKTRGQQVTLSCSPISGHRSVSWYQQTPGQGLQFLFEYFSETQRNKGNFPGRFSGRQFSNSRSEMNVSTLELGDSALYLCASSRGQGVTGELFFGEGSRLTVL.

The chain uses TRBV3-1 (or the pseudogene TRBV3-2) and TRBJ2-4; the match to TRBD2 covers 8 bases. CDR1 and CDR2 from the germline V gene are LGHDT and YNNKEL (reference sequence). Trimming removed 1 base from V and 0 bases from J; junction bases left unmatched: 5. This CDR3 has 17 residues. CDR3 loop: CASSQVLGGGAKNIQYF. The DNA of the CDR3 is TGTGCCAGCAGCCAAGTTCTCGGGGGGGGAGCCAAAAACATTCAGTACTTC.

The chain is built from TRBV5-1 and TRBJ1-2; TRBD1 aligns across 7 bases. Germline V gene lookup returns CDR1 SGHRS and CDR2 YFSETQ. The trim removed 4 bases at V and 4 bases at J, leaving 13 bases unmatched. The CDR3 is 16 residues long. The CDR3 bases are TGCGCCAGCAGCCCGGGACAGACCACAGTTTTCTATGGCTACACCTTC. It yields the protein CASSPGQTTVFYGYTF.

This clone appeared a few times. The chain carries TRBV4-1 and TRBJ2-1; possibly TRBD2 for D (6 bases). The germline V gene encodes CDR1 MGHRA and CDR2 YSYEKL. The V end lost 0 bases, the J end lost 5 bases, and 11 bases lay between the germline ends. There are 15 residues in the CDR3. The CDR3 spells CASSQDNGLNNEQFF. The CDR3 DNA is TGCGCCAGCAGCCAAGACAACGGACTAAACAATGAGCAGTTCTTC.

V gene TRBV29-1 combines with J gene TRBJ2-1; 9 bases match TRBD1. Germline assignment: CDR1 SQVTM and CDR2 ANQGSEA. V gave up 6 bases and J gave up 6 bases; unmatched junction bases: 6. This CDR3 contains 13 residues. In nucleotides, the CDR3 is TGCAGCGTCCGACAGGGGGGAATCAATGAGCAGTTCTTC. Amino acid sequence: CSVRQGGINEQFF.

V usage is TRBV6-2 or TRBV6-3 and J usage is TRBJ1-5; 7 nucleotides agree with TRBD1. The germline gives CDR1 MNHEY, CDR2 SVGEGT. This CDR3 spans 11 amino acids. The trim removed 5 bases at V and 13 bases at J, leaving 5 bases unmatched. The CDR3 protein is CASSAPGQQHF. The DNA of the CDR3 is TGTGCCAGCAGTGCCCCGGGACAGCAGCATTTT.